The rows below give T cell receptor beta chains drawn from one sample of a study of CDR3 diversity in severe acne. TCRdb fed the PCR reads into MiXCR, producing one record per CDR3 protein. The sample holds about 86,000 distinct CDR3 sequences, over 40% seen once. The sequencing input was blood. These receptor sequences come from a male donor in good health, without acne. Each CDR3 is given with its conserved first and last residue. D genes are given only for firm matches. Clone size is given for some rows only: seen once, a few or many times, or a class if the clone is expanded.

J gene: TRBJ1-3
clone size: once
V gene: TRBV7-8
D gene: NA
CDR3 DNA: TGTGCCAGCAGCCCGCGCCCCGGTCAGGAGTGGAACACCATATATTTT
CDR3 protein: CASSPRPGQEWNTIYF

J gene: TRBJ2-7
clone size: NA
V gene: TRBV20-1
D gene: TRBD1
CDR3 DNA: TGCAGTGCTCAGATAGGACAGGACTACGAGCAGTACTTC
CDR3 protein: CSAQIGQDYEQYF

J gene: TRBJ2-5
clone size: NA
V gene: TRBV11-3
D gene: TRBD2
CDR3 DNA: TGTGCCAGCAGCCCGGGAGGGGGAAGAGAGACCCAGTACTTC
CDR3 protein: CASSPGGGRETQYF

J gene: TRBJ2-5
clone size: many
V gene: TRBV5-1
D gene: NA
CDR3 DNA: TGCGCCAGCAGCTTGACCGGGACGGCCGAAGAGACCCAGTACTTC
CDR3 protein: CASSLTGTAEETQYF

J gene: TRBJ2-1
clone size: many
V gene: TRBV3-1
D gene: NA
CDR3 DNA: TGTGCCAGCAGCCTAAGGGGGGGGGGGTATAACTACAATGAGCAGTTCTTC
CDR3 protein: CASSLRGGGYNYNEQFF

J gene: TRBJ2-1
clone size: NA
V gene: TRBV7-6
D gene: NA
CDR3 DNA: TGTGCCAGCAGCTGGGAGGGGGGAGCCTACAATGAGCAGTTCTTC
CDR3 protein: CASSWEGGAYNEQFF

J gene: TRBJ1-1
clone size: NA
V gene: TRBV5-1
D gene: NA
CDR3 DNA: TGCGCCAGCAGCGGGACCAACACTGAAGCTTTCTTT
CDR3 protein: CASSGTNTEAFF

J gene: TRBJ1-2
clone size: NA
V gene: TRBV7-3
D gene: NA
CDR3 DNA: TGTACCGGCAGCCCCGGTTTAGGTTCCTATGGCTACACCTTC
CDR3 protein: CTGSPGLGSYGYTF

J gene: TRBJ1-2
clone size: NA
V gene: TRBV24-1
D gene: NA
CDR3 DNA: TGTGCCACCAGTGATTCCCAACGGGATCCACTCTATGGCTACACCTTC
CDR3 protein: CATSDSQRDPLYGYTF

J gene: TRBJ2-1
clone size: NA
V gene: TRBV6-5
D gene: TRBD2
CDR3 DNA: TGTGCCAGCAGTTACTCCCTAGCGGATGAGCAGTTCTTC
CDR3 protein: CASSYSLADEQFF

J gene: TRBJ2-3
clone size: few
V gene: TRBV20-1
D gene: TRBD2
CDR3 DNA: TGCAGTGCGTCACTAGCGGGGTCTCCCTACAATGAGCAGTATTTT
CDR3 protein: CSASLAGSPYNEQYF

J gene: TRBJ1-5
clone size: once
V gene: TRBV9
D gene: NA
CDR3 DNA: TGTGCCAGCAGTCGGGACGCCCATCAGCCCCAGCATTTT
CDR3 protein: CASSRDAHQPQHF

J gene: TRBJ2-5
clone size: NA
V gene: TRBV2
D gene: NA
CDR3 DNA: TGTGCCTCGGGACACCGCACGGAGACCCAGTACTTC
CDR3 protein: CASGHRTETQYF

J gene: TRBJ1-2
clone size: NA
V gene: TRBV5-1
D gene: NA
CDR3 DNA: TGCGCCAGCAGCTTGGAACAGGTCGTCGGGGGCTACACCTTC
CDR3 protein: CASSLEQVVGGYTF

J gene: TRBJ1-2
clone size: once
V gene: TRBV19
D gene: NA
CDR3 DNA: TGTGCCAGTAGTATTAGGGGGTTCTACTATGGCTACACCTTC
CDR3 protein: CASSIRGFYYGYTF

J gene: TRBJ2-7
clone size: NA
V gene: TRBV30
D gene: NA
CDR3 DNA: TGTGCCTGGAAAAGGACGGGATACGAGCAGTACTTC
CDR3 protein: CAWKRTGYEQYF

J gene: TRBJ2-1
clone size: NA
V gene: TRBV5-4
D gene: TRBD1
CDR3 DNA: TGTGCCAGCAGCATAGACAGGGGTGAGCAGTTCTTC
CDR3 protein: CASSIDRGEQFF

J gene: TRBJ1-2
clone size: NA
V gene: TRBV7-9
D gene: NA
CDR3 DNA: TGTGCCGTACTGGGACTAGCGGGATACACCGGGGAGCACTATGGCTACACCTTC
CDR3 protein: CAVLGLAGYTGEHYGYTF

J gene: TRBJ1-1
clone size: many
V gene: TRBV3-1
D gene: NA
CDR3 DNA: TGTGCCAGCAGCCAAGTGGGGAGCACCCTCGGCACTGAAGCTTTCTTT
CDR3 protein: CASSQVGSTLGTEAFF

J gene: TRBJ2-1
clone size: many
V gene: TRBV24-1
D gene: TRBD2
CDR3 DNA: TGTGCCACCAGTGCTTTGCTAGCGGGAGGGCGAGGCTATAATGAGCAGTTCTTC
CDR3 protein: CATSALLAGGRGYNEQFF

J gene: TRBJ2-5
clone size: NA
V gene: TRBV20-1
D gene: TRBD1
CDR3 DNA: TGCAGTGTCCGGGACAGGGCCGAGACCCAGTACTTC
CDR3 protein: CSVRDRAETQYF

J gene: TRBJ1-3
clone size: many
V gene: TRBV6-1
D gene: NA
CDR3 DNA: TGTGCCAGCAGTGCGGCGCAGGGAGGAAACACCATATATTTT
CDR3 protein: CASSAAQGGNTIYF

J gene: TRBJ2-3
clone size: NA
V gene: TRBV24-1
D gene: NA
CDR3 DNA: TGTGCCACCAGTGAACCTGGACGGGGACGCACAGATACGCAGTATTTT
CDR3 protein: CATSEPGRGRTDTQYF

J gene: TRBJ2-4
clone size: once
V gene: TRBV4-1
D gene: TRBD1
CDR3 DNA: TGCGCCAGCAGCCGGGGGACAGGGGTAGCCAAAAACATTCAGTACTTC
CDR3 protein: CASSRGTGVAKNIQYF

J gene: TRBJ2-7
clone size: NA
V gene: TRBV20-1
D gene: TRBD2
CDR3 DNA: TGCAGTGCTAGATTCGGGGGGGGCGCCTACGAGCAGTACTTC
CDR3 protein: CSARFGGGAYEQYF

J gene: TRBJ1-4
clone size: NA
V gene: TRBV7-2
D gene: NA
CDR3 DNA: TGTGCCAGCAGCCCAACCGGGACCTTACTGTTTTTT
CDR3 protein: CASSPTGTLLFF

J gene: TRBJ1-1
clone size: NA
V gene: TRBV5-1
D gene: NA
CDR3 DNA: TGCGCCAGCAGACGGGAGAACACTGAAGCTTTCTTT
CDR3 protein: CASRRENTEAFF

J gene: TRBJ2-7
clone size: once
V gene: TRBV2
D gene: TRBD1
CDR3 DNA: TGTGCCAGCAGTGAAGGACAGGGGGCCCACTACGAGCAGTACTTC
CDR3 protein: CASSEGQGAHYEQYF

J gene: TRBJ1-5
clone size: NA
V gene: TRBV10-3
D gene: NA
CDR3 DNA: TGTGCCATCAGTGAGTCAGGGGGGGGCAATCAGCCCCAGCATTTT
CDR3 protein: CAISESGGGNQPQHF

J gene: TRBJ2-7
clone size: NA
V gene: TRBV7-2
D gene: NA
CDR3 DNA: TGTGCCAGCAGCTTAGACGGGACTCGCACCTACGAGCAGTACTTC
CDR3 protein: CASSLDGTRTYEQYF

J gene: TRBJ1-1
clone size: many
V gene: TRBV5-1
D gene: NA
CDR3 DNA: TGCGCCAGCAGCGTTACAGGTTCCATGAACACTGAAGCTTTCTTT
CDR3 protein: CASSVTGSMNTEAFF

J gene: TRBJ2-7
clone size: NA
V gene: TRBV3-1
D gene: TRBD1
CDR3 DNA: TGTGCCGGCAGCCAGAACAGGGGTGGCGAGCAGTACTTC
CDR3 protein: CAGSQNRGGEQYF

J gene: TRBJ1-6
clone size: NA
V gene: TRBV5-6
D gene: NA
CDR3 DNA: TGTGCCAGCAGCTTGGGCGTCCGGTTGGGGAACTCACCCCTCCACTTT
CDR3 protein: CASSLGVRLGNSPLHF

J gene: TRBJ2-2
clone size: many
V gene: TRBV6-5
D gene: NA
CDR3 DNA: TGTGCCAGCAGTTACGGAGACTATAACACCGGGGAGCTGTTTTTT
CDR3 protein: CASSYGDYNTGELFF

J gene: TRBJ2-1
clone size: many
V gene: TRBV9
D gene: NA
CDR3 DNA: TGTGCCAGCAGCACAAGCTCCTACAATGAGCAGTTCTTC
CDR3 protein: CASSTSSYNEQFF

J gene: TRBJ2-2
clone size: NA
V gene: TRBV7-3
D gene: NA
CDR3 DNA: TGTGCCAGCAGCCCCGCGTCTCAAGGTGGCGGGGAGCTGTTTTTT
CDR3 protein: CASSPASQGGGELFF

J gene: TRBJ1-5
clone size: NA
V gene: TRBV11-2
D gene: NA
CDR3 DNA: TGTGCCAGCAGCTTGTTCTACGATCAGCCCCAGCATTTT
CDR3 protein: CASSLFYDQPQHF

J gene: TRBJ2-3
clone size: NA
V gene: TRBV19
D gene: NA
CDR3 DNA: TGTGCCAGTAGTATGGGACGGACAGATACGCAGTATTTT
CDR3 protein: CASSMGRTDTQYF

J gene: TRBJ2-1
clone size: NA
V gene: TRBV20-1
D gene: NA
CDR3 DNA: TGCAGCCCAGGCCGTGAGCAGTTCTTC
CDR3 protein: CSPGREQFF

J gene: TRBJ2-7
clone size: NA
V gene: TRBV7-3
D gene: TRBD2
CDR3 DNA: TGTGCCGCCCGGACTAGCGGGGCTTACGAGCAGTACTTC
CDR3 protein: CAARTSGAYEQYF

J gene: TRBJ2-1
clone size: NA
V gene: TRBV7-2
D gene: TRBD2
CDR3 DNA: TGTGCCAGCAGCTTATCAACGGGACTAGCGGGAGTAATCCCACCAGAAGAGGGGTTCTTC
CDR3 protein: CASSLSTGLAGVIPPEEGFF